This TCR beta chain was recovered during a study of glioma-infiltrating T cells after dendritic cell vaccination. About the study: Patients received autologous tumor lysate-pulsed dendritic cell vaccination between 2003 and 2012. Findings of the study overall: Only a small number of patients had complete blood and tumor samples. Survival was not directly related to TCR clonality in these patients.

Clones were read by immunoSEQ multiplex PCR, and TCRdb kept only the in-frame ones, dropping some. Of about 87,000 clones in the sample, roughly 87% were seen once. The V and J ends lost 1 base and 2 bases, in that order; junction bases with no gene match: 2. The germline V gene encodes CDR1 SGHNT and CDR2 YYREEE (reference sequence). The CDR3 loop spans 15 amino acids. Time point: after dendritic cell vaccination, including at tumor progression/relapse. Before vaccination, two weeks after the third vaccination, and at progression, PBMC were collected. About this clone: The antigen remains unidentified.

The sequence derives from a human donor with glioblastoma. The starting material was blood, obtained after dendritic cell vaccination. The chain joins TRBV5-4 to TRBJ2-1; TRBD2 aligns across 8 bases. CDR3 sequence reads: CASSLSSGAYNEQFF. The CDR3 nucleotides read TGTGCCAGCAGCTTGAGTAGCGGGGCCTACAATGAGCAGTTCTTC.